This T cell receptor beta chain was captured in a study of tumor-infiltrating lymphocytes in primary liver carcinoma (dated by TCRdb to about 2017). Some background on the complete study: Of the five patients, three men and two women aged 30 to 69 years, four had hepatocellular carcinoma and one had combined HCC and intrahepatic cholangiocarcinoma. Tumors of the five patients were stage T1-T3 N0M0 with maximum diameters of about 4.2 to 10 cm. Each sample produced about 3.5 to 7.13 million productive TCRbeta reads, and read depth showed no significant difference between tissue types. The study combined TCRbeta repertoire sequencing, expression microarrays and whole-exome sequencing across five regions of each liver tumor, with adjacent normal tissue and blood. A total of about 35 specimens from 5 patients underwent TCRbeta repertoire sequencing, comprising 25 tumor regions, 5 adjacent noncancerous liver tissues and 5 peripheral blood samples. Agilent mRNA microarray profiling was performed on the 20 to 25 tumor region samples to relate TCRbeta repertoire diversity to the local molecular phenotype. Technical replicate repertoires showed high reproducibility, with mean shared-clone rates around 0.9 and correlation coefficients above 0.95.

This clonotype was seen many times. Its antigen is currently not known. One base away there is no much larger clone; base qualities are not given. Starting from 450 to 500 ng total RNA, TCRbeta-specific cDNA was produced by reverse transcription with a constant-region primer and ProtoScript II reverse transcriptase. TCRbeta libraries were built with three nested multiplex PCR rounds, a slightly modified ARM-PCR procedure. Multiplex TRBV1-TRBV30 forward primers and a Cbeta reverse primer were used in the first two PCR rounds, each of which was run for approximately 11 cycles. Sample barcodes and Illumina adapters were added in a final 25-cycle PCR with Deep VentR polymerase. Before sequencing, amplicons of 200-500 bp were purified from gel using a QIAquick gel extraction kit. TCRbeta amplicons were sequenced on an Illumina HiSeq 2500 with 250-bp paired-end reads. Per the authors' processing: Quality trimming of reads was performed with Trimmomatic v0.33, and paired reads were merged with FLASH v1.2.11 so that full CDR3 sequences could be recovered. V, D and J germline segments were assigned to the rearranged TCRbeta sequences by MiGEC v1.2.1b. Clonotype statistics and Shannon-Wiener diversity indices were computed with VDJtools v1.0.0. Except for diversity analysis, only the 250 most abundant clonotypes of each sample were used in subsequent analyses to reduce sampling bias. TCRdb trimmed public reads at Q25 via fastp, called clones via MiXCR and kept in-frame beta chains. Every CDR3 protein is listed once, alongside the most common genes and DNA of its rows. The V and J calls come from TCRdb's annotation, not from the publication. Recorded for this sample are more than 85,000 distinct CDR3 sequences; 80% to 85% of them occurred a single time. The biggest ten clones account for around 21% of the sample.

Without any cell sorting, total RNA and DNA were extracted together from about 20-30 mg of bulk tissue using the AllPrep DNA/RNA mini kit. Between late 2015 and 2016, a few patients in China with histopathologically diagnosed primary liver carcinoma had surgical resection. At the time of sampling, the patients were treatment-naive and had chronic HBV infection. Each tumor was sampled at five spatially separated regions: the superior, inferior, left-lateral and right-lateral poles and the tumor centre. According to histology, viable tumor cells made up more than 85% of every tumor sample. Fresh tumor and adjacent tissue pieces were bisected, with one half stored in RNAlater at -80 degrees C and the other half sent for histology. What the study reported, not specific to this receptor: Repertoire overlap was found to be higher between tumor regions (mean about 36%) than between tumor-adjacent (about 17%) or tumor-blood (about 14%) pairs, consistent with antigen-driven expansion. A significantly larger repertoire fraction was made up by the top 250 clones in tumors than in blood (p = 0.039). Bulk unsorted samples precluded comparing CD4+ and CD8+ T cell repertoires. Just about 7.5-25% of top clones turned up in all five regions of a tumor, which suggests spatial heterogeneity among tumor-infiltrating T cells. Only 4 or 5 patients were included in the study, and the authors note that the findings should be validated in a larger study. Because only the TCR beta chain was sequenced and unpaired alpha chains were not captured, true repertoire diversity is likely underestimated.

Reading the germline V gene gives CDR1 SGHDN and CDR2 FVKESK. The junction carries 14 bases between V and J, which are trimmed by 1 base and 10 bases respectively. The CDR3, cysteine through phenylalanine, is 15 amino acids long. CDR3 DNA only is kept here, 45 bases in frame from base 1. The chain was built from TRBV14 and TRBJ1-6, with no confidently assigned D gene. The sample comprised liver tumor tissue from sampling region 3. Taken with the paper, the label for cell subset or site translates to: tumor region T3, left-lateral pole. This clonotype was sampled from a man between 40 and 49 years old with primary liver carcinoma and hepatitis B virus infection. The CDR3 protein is CASSQGRAAGSPLHF. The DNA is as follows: TGTGCCAGCAGCCAAGGAAGGGCGGCGGGATCACCCCTCCACTTT. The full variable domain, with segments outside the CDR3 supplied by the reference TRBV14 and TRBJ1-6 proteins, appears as EAGVTQFPSHSVIEKGQTVTLRCDPISGHDNLYWYRRVMGKEIKFLLHFVKESKQDESGMPNNRFLAERTGGTYSTLKVQPAELEDSGVYFCASSQGRAAGSPLHFGNGTRLTVT.